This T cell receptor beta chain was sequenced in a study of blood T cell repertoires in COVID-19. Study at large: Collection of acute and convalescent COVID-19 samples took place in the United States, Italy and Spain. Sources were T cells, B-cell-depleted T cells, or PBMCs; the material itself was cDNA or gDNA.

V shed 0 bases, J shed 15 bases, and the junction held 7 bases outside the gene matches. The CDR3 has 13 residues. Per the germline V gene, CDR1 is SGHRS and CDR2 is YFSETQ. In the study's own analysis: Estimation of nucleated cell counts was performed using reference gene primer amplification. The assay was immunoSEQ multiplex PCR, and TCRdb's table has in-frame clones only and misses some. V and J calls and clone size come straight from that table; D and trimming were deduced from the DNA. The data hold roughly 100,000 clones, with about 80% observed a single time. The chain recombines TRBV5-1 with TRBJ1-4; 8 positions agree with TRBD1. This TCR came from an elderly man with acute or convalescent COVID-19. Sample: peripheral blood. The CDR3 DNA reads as TGCGCCAGCAGCTTGGGGTGGGACAGGAGTTTGTTTTTT. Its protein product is CASSLGWDRSLFF. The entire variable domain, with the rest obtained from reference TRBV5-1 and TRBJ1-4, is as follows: KAGVTQTPRYLIKTRGQQVTLSCSPISGHRSVSWYQQTPGQGLQFLFEYFSETQRNKGNFPGRFSGRQFSNSRSEMNVSTLELGDSALYLCASSLGWDRSLFFGSGTQLSVL.